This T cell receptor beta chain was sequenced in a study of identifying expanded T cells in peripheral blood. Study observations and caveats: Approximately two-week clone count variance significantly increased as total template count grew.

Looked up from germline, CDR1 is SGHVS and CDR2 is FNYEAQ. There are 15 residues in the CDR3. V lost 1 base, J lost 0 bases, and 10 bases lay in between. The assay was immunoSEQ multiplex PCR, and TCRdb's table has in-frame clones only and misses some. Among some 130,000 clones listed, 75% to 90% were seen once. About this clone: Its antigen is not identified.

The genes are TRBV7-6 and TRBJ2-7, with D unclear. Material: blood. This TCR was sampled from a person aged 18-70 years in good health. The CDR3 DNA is TGTGCCAGCAGCTTAGATTCAGTGAGCTCCTACGAGCAGTACTTC. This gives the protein CASSLDSVSSYEQYF.